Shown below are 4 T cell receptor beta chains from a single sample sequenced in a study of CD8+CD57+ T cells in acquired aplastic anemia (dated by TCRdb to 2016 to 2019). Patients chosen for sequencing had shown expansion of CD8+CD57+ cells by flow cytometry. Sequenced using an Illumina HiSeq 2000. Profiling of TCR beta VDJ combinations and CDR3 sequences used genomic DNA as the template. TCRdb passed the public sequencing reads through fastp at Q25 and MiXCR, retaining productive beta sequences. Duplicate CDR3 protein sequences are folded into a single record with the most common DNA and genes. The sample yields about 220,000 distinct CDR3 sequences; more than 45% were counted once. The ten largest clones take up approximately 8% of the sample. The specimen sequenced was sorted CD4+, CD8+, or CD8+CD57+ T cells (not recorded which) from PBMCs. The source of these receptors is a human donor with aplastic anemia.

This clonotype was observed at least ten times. The CDR3 region has the DNA TGCAGTGCTAGAGATTTGGGGAGCTCCTACAATGAGCAGTTCTTC. Translating it yields CSARDLGSSYNEQFF. The chain recombines TRBV20-1 with TRBJ2-1, with D possibly TRBD2 on 5 matching bases. With 0 bases removed from V and 0 bases from J, the gap between germline ends came to 9 bases. The CDR3 has 15 amino acids. In germline, CDR1 is DFQATT, CDR2 SNEGSKA (reference sequence).

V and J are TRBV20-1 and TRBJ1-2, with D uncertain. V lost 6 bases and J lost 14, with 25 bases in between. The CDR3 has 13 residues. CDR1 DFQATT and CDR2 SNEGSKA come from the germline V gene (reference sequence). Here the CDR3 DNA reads TGCAGTGCAAGTTCTTGGACTGATCGGATGGGGACCTTC. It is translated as CSASSWTDRMGTF.

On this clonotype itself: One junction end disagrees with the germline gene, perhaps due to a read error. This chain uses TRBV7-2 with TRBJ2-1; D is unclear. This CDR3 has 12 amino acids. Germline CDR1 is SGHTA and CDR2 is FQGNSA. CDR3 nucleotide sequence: TGCGCCAGCAGCCAAGATGGACGGGAGCAGTTCTTC. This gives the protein CASSQDGREQFF.

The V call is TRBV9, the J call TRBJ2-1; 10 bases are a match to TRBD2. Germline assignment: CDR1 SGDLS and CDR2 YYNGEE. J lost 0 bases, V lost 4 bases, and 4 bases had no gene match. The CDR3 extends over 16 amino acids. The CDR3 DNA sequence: TGTGCCAGCAGCAGTAGCGGGGGGCACTCCTACAATGAGCAGTTCTTC. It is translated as CASSSSGGHSYNEQFF.